This record looks at one T cell receptor beta chain sequence and its context. At the DNA level, this CDR3 is encoded by other sequences in the same sample as well. All the patients suffered relapse after autologous stem cell transplantation, and brentuximab vedotin exposure differed. Sequenced by immunoSEQ multiplex PCR; TCRdb stores in-frame clones only, minus some. The top ten clones hold 9% to 15% of a sample with about 97,000 clones, roughly 84% of them seen once. The entry originates in a study of PD-1 blockade in classical Hodgkin lymphoma. The TCR sequence derives from a human donor with classical Hodgkin lymphoma. The sequencing used peripheral blood mononuclear cells (PBMCs), collected at baseline.

Here the CDR3 reads CASSFLGETQYF. The CDR3 DNA reads as TGTGCCAGCAGCTTTCTGGGGGAGACCCAGTACTTC. The chain carries TRBV7-9 and TRBJ2-5; D is unresolved. The CDR3 is 12 residues long. Germline V lookup: CDR1 SEHNR, CDR2 FQNEAQ (reference sequence). V dropped 3 bases and J dropped 5 bases, with 7 bases sitting between them.